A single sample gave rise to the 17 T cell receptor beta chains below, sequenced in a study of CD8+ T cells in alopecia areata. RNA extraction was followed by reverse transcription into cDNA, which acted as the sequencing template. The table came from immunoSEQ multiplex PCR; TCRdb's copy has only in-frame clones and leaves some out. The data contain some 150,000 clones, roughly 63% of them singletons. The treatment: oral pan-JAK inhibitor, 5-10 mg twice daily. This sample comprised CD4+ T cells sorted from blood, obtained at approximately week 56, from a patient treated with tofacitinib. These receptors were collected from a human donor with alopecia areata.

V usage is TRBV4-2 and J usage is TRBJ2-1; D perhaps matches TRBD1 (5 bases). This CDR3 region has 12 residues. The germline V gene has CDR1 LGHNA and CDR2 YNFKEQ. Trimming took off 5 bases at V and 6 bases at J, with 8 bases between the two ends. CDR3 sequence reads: CASSFDSNEQFF. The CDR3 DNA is TGTGCCAGCAGCTTCGACAGCAATGAGCAGTTCTTC.

In DNA, the CDR3 is TGTGCCAGCAAAGGGACAGGGAACACCGGGGAGCTGTTTTTT. Translated: CASKGTGNTGELFF. The chain recombines TRBV2 with TRBJ2-2; 8 bases are a match to TRBD1. Germline CDR1 is SNHLY and CDR2 is FYNNEI. This CDR3 comprises 14 residues. Unmatched junction bases numbered 2, after V lost 7 bases and J lost 1 base. The full variable domain, its missing parts supplied by reference TRBV2 and TRBJ2-2, is EPEVTQTPSHQVTQMGQEVILRCVPISNHLYFYWYRQILGQKVEFLVSFYNNEISEKSEIFDDQFSVERPDGSNFTLKIRSTKLEDSAMYFCASKGTGNTGELFFGEGSRLTVL.

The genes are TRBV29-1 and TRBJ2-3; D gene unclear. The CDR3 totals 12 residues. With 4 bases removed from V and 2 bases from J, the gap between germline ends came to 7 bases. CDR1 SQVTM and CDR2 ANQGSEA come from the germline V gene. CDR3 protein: CSVVSDTDTQYF. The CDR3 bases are TGCAGCGTTGTAAGCGACACAGATACGCAGTATTTT.

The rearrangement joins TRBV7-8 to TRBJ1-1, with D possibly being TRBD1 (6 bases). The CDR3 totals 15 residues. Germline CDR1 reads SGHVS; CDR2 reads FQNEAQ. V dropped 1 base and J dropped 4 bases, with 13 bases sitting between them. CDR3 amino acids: CASSLVRGAGTEAFF. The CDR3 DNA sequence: TGTGCCAGCAGCTTAGTACGGGGGGCGGGCACTGAAGCTTTCTTT.

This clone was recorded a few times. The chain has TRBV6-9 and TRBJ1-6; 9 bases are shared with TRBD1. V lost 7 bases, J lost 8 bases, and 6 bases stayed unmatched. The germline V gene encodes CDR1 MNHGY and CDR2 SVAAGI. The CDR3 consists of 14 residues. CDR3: CASNTGGADSPLHF. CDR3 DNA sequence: TGTGCCAGCAATACAGGGGGCGCCGATTCACCCCTCCACTTT.

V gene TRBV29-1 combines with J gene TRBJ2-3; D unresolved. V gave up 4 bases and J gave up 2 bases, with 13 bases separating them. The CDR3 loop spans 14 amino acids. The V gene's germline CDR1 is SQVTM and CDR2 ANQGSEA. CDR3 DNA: TGCAGCGTTGTAAGCAGAGCCGTCACAGATACGCAGTATTTT. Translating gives CSVVSRAVTDTQYF.

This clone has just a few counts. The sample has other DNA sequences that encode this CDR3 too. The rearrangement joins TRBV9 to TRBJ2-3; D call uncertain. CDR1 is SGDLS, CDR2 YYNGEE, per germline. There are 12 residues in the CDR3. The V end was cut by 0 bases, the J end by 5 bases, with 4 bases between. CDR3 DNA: TGTGCCAGCAGCGTAGAAGTAGATACGCAGTATTTT. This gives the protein CASSVEVDTQYF.

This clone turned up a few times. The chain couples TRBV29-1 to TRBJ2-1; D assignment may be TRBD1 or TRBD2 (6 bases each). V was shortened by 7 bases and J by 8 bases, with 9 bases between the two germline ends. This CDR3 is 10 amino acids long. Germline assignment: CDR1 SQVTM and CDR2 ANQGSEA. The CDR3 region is CSGGADEQFF. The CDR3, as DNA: TGCAGCGGGGGGGCTGATGAGCAGTTCTTC.

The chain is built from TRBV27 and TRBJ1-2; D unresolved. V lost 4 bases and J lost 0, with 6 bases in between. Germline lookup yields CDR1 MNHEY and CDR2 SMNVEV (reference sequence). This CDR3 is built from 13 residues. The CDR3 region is CASSYRANYGYTF. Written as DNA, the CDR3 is TGTGCCAGCAGTTACAGAGCTAACTATGGCTACACCTTC.

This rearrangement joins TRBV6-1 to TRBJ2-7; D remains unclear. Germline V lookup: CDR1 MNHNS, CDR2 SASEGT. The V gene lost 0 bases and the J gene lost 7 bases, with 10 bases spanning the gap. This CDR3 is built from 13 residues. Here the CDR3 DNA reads TGTGCCAGCAGTGAAGCCTCACCCCCTGAGCAGTACTTC. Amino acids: CASSEASPPEQYF.

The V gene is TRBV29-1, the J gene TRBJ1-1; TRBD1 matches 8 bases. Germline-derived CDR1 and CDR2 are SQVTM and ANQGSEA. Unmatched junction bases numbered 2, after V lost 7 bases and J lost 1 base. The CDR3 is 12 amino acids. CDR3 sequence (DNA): TGCAGCGCCGGGACAGGGAACACTGAAGCTTTCTTT. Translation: CSAGTGNTEAFF.

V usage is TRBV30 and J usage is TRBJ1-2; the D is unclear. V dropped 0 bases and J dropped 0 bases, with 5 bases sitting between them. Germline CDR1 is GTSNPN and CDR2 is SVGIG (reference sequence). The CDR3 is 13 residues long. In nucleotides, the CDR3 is TGTGCCTGGAGTGTAGAAGCTAACTATGGCTACACCTTC. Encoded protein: CAWSVEANYGYTF.

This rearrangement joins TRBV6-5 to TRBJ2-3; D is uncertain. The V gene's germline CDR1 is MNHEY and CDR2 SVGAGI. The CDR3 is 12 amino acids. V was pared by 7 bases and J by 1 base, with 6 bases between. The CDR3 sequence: CASKGGTDTQYF. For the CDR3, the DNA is TGTGCCAGCAAGGGCGGCACAGATACGCAGTATTTT.

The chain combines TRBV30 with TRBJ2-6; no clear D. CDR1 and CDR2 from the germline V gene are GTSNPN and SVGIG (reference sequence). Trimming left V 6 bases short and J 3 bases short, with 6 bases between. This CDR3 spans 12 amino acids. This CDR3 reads CACECGANVLTF. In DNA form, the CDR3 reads TGTGCCTGCGAGTGTGGGGCCAACGTCCTGACTTTC.

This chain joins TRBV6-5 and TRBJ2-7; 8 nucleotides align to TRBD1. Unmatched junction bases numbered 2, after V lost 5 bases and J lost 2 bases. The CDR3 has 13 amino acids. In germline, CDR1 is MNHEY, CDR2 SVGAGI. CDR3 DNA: TGTGCCAGCAGTAGGACAGGGACCTACGAGCAGTACTTC. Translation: CASSRTGTYEQYF.

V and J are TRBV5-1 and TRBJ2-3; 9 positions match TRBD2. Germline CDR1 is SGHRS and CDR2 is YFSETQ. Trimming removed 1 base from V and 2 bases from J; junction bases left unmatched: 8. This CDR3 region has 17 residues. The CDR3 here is CASSLHSSSGTTDTQYF. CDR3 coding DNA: TGCGCCAGCAGCTTGCACTCTTCTAGCGGGACCACAGATACGCAGTATTTT.

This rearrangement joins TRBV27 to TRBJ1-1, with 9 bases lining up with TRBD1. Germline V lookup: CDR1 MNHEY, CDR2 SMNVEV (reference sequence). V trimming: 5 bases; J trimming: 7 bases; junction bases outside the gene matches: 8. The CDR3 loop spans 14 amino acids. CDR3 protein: CASSPGQGEGEAFF. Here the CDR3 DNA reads TGTGCCAGCAGTCCGGGACAGGGAGAGGGTGAAGCTTTCTTT.